This paragraph covers one TCR beta chain sequence. Trimming took 5 bases from V and 2 from J, leaving 13 bases between them. The CDR3 is made up of 15 amino acids. CDR1 and CDR2 (germline): SGHTA, FQGNSA. This entry is derived from a study of blood T cell repertoires in COVID-19. Profiled with immunoSEQ multiplex PCR; TCRdb holds only in-frame clones, not every one. This sample has some 300,000 clones; more than 75% occur once, and the top ten carry 1% to 1.5%. The rearrangement links TRBV7-2 to TRBJ1-5; D perhaps matches TRBD1 (5 bases). The clonotype originates from a man in his 70s with acute or convalescent COVID-19. Sequenced: peripheral blood. CDR3 protein: CASSASGFGNQPQHF. The CDR3 DNA sequence: TGTGCCAGCAGCGCATCAGGGTTCGGCAATCAGCCCCAGCATTTT.